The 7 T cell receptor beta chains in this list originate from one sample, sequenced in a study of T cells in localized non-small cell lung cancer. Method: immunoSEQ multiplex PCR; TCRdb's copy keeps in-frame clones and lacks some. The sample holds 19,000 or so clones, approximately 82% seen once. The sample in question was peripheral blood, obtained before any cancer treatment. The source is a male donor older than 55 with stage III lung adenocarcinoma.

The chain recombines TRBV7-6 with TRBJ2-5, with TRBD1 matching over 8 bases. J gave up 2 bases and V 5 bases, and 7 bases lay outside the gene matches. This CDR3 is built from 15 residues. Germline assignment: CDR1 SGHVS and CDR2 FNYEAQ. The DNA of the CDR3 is TGTGCCAGCAGCCCCCGGACAGGGCCTCAAGAGACCCAGTACTTC. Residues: CASSPRTGPQETQYF.

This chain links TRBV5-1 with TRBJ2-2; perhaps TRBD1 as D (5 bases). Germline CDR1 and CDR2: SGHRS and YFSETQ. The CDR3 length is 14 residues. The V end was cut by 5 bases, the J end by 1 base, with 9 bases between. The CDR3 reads CASRYGQNTGELFF. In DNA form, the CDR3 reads TGCGCCAGCAGGTATGGACAGAACACCGGGGAGCTGTTTTTT.

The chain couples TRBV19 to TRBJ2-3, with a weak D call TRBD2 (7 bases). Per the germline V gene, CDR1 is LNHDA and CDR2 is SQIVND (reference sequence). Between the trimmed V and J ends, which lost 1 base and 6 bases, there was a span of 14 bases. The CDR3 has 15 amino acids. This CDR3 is CASSIGGGGADTQYF. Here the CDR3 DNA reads TGTGCCAGTAGTATAGGAGGGGGAGGGGCGGATACGCAGTATTTT.

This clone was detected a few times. CDR3 residues: CASSRSGGFADTQYF. In DNA form, the CDR3 reads TGCGCCAGCAGCCGCAGCGGGGGGTTCGCAGATACGCAGTATTTT. This rearrangement joins TRBV4-1 to TRBJ2-3, with 9 nucleotides matching TRBD2. Germline V lookup: CDR1 MGHRA, CDR2 YSYEKL. This CDR3 has 15 amino acids. Unmatched junction bases numbered 6, after V lost 4 bases and J lost 4 bases.

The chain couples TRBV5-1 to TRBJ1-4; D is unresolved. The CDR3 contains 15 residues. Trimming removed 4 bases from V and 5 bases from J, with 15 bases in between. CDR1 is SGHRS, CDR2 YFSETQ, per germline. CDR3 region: CASSPGYGWNEKLFF. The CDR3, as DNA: TGCGCCAGCAGCCCGGGGTACGGATGGAATGAAAAACTGTTTTTT.

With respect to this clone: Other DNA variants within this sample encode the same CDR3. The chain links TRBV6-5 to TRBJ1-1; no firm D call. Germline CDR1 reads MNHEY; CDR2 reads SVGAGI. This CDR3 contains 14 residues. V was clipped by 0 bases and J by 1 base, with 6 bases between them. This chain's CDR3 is CASSYSHRNTEAFF. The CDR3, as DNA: TGTGCCAGCAGTTACTCTCACAGGAACACTGAAGCTTTCTTT.

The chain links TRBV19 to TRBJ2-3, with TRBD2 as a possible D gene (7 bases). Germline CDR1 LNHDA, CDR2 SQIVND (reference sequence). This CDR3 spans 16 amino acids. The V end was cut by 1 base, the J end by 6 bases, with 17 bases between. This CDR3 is CASSIVGGARADTQYF. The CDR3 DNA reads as TGTGCCAGTAGTATAGTGGGGGGGGCGCGAGCTGATACGCAGTATTTT.